The clone carrying this T cell receptor (beta chain) was seen ten or more times. Antigen unknown. These data belong to a study of early T cells in non-severe SARS-CoV-2 infection. Study-wide background: RNA in bulk from unsorted whole blood was sequenced, and chains were unpaired.

The ends were cut back, 4 bases at V and 1 base at J, with 15 bases in the middle. Per the germline V gene, CDR1 is SGHDT and CDR2 is YYEEEE. The CDR3 contains 15 residues. Study-wide results and limits: Database matching using VDJdb favored anti-spike CD8 responses, with private and CD4 specificities left missing.

Tagging with unique molecular identifiers was applied to individual cDNA molecules. TCRdb recomputed calls from the 5' RACE reads with MiXCR, one row per CDR3 protein. This sample carries tens of thousands of distinct CDR3 sequences, 6.6% of them seen once, and the ten largest clones take 2.7%. The sample taken for sequencing was whole blood. This receptor was taken from an adult who was a healthcare worker with PCR-confirmed SARS-CoV-2 infection or an uninfected control (not recorded which). The chain recombines TRBV5-6 with TRBJ2-7; D may be TRBD2 (5 bases). The CDR3 sequence is CASSPNPGISYEQYF. CDR3 nucleotides: TGTGCCAGCAGCCCCAATCCCGGGATTTCCTACGAGCAGTACTTC. Together with reference TRBV5-6 and TRBJ2-7, the CDR3 gives the full variable domain: DAGVTQSPTHLIKTRGQQVTLRCSPKSGHDTVSWYQQALGQGPQFIFQYYEEEERQRGNFPDRFSGHQFPNYSSELNVNALLLGDSALYLCASSPNPGISYEQYFGPGTRLTVT.